Presented here are 22 T cell receptor beta chains from one specimen sequenced in a study of cytomegalovirus exposure and HLA in healthy donors. PCR amplification relied on 60 Vbeta primers (plus 13 Jbeta primers). The table came from immunoSEQ multiplex PCR; TCRdb's copy has only in-frame clones and leaves some out. The sample has 170,000 or so clones, 75% to 85% seen once; the top ten hold approximately 13%. Source material: PBMCs. The receptors were gathered from a woman aged 45 to 65 in good health and CMV-seropositive.

Here the CDR3 DNA reads TGTGCCAGCTCACCTGGGTGGGAGCGGGCAAAAGAGACCCAGTACTTC. It encodes CASSPGWERAKETQYF. The genes are TRBV18 and TRBJ2-5, with a tentative D call TRBD2 (6 bases). This CDR3 has 16 amino acids. CDR1 is KGHSH, CDR2 LQKENI, per germline. The V gene lost 3 bases and the J gene lost 3 bases, with 17 bases spanning the gap.

The genes are TRBV7-5 and TRBJ2-2; the tabulated D call, TRBD2, remains unverified against the DNA. TRBV7-5 is classified as a pseudogene. The CDR3 has 17 residues. As DNA, the CDR3 is TGTGCCAGAAGCTCCAGCGGGGGACTAGCGAACACCGGGGAGCTGTTTTTT. Amino acid sequence: CARSSSGGLANTGELFF.

V is TRBV19 and J is TRBJ2-2; no clear D gene. This CDR3 region has 12 residues. Per the germline V gene, CDR1 is LNHDA and CDR2 is SQIVND (reference sequence). Trimming pared 5 bases from V and 3 bases from J, leaving 4 bases between. The CDR3 loop is CASSFDTGELFF. As DNA, the CDR3 is TGTGCCAGTAGTTTCGACACCGGGGAGCTGTTTTTT.

This clone appeared many times. This sequence joins TRBV5-6 and TRBJ2-7, with 12 bases that match TRBD2. There are 13 residues in the CDR3. The junction had 6 bases not matched to a gene; V was cut back by 2 bases and J by 12 bases. From germline, CDR1 is SGHDT and CDR2 YYEEEE. CDR3: CASSFLAGGSPYF. The CDR3 nucleotides are TGTGCCAGCAGCTTCCTAGCGGGGGGGTCCCCGTACTTC.

This clone was found once. The rearrangement uses TRBV4-2 and TRBJ1-4; 7 bases are shared with TRBD1. This CDR3 contains 17 residues. Germline lookup yields CDR1 LGHNA and CDR2 YNFKEQ. The trim removed 0 bases at V and 4 bases at J, leaving 8 bases unmatched. The CDR3 region is CASSQDGNRGINEKLFF. The CDR3 bases are TGTGCCAGCAGCCAAGATGGGAACAGGGGCATTAATGAAAAACTGTTTTTT.

This rearrangement joins TRBV7-3 to TRBJ2-2; D unclear. Trimming stripped 3 bases from V and 3 bases from J, with 5 bases between. The CDR3 is 13 residues long. The V gene's germline CDR1 is SGHTA and CDR2 FQGTGA. The CDR3 loop is CASSFSDTGELFF. CDR3 nucleotide sequence: TGTGCCAGCAGCTTTAGTGACACCGGGGAGCTGTTTTTT.

Concerning this clone: In the same sample, other DNA sequences code for this CDR3. The genes are TRBV5-1 and TRBJ1-1; 8 bases are a match to TRBD1. The length of the CDR3 is 14 residues. After removal of 1 base from V and 5 bases from J, the junction contained 4 bases not matched to a gene. CDR1 is SGHRS and CDR2 is YFSETQ in the germline V gene. Here the CDR3 reads CASSLTGGNTEAFF. CDR3 coding DNA: TGCGCCAGCAGCTTGACAGGGGGAAATACTGAAGCTTTCTTT.

This clone was seen more than once but under ten times. A read error may explain this, as a much larger clone is one base away. The V gene is TRBV5-1, the J gene TRBJ1-2; the D gene is possibly TRBD1 (6 bases). This CDR3 region has 15 residues. Trimming stripped 0 bases from V and 4 bases from J, with 13 bases between. Per the germline V gene, CDR1 is SGHRS and CDR2 is YFSETQ. In DNA form, the CDR3 reads TGCGCCAGCAGCTTGGGTAGGGACACCCTCTATGGCTACACCTTC. Encoded protein: CASSLGRDTLYGYTF.

This chain connects TRBV4-2 to TRBJ1-4; D possibly corresponds to TRBD1 (5 bases). Germline-derived CDR1 and CDR2 are LGHNA and YNFKEQ. The CDR3 spans 18 residues. Trimming shortened V by 0 bases and J by 6 bases, and 20 bases separated the two germline ends. In DNA, the CDR3 is TGTGCCAGCAGCCAAGACCCCGGGGGTAATTCACCATATGAAAAACTGTTTTTT. Amino acid sequence: CASSQDPGGNSPYEKLFF.

The rearrangement joins TRBV18 to TRBJ2-5; TRBD2 matches at 9 bases. The length of the CDR3 is 15 residues. The junction had 6 bases not matched to a gene; V was cut back by 2 bases and J by 5 bases. Germline loops: CDR1 KGHSH, CDR2 LQKENI. The DNA of the CDR3 is TGTGCCAGCTCACCAAGGCTAGCGGGGATCGAGACCCAGTACTTC. Translation gives CASSPRLAGIETQYF. The entire variable domain, with the rest obtained from reference TRBV18 and TRBJ2-5, is as follows: NAGVMQNPRHLVRRRGQEARLRCSPMKGHSHVYWYRQLPEEGLKFMVYLQKENIIDESGMPKERFSAEFPKEGPSILRIQQVVRGDSAAYFCASSPRLAGIETQYFGPGTRLLVL.

J is TRBJ2-2 and V is TRBV5-1; D is undetermined. Germline V gene sequence: CDR1 SGHRS, CDR2 YFSETQ. V gave up 4 bases and J gave up 4 bases, with 11 bases separating them. CDR3 size: 14 residues. Here the CDR3 reads CASSESHITGELFF. CDR3 bases: TGCGCCAGCAGCGAGTCCCATATCACCGGGGAGCTGTTTTTT. Looking up the rest from reference TRBV5-1 and TRBJ2-2 gives the full variable domain: KAGVTQTPRYLIKTRGQQVTLSCSPISGHRSVSWYQQTPGQGLQFLFEYFSETQRNKGNFPGRFSGRQFSNSRSEMNVSTLELGDSALYLCASSESHITGELFFGEGSRLTVL.

This clone occurred once. V and J are TRBV20-1 and TRBJ1-5, with TRBD1 identical over 7 bases. CDR1 and CDR2 (germline): DFQATT, SNEGSKA (reference sequence). Germline trimming cut 5 bases from V and 14 bases from J; bases unmatched to any gene: 9. CDR3 size: 11 residues. The CDR3 reads CSAYRDREEHF. The CDR3 nucleotides read TGCAGTGCTTATAGAGACAGGGAAGAGCATTTT.

The chain combines TRBV30 with TRBJ2-3, with a possible D match to TRBD2 (6 bases). Germline V gene sequence: CDR1 GTSNPN, CDR2 SVGIG (reference sequence). V lost 4 bases and J 3 bases, leaving 17 bases between the germline ends. The CDR3 is 15 amino acids. The CDR3: CAWKTQGLRTDTQYF. As DNA, the CDR3 is TGTGCCTGGAAAACCCAAGGACTACGGACAGATACGCAGTATTTT. Complete variable domain (other parts from reference TRBV30 and TRBJ2-3): SQTIHQWPATLVQPVGSPLSLECTVEGTSNPNLYWYRQAAGRGLQLLFYSVGIGQISSEVPQNLSASRPQDRQFILSSKKLLLSDSGFYLCAWKTQGLRTDTQYFGPGTRLTVL.

The chain joins TRBV4-2 to TRBJ2-1; 12 bases agree with TRBD2. CDR1 is LGHNA, CDR2 YNFKEQ, per germline. With 0 bases clipped from V and 4 bases from J, the junction kept 4 bases outside the gene matches. CDR3 length: 17 amino acids. The CDR3 here is CASSQEQTSGGYNEQFF. Written as DNA, the CDR3 is TGTGCCAGCAGCCAAGAACAAACTAGCGGGGGGTACAATGAGCAGTTCTTC.

This chain uses TRBV7-6 with TRBJ1-1, with D hard to call. Germline V gene sequence: CDR1 SGHVS, CDR2 FNYEAQ. This CDR3 spans 13 amino acids. Deletions cut 3 bases from V and 4 bases from J, with 9 bases between. This CDR3 is CASSFELSTEAFF. In nucleotides, the CDR3 is TGTGCCAGCAGCTTCGAACTCTCCACTGAAGCTTTCTTT.

The chain uses TRBV5-1 and TRBJ2-6; D gene unclear. V shed 0 bases and J shed 0 bases, with 7 bases lying between them. Germline loops: CDR1 SGHRS, CDR2 YFSETQ. The CDR3 has 16 amino acids. The CDR3 coding sequence is TGCGCCAGCAGCTTGGAGCGTATCTCTGGGGCCAACGTCCTGACTTTC. Translation gives CASSLERISGANVLTF.

This clone was detected only a few times. V usage is TRBV4-2 and J usage is TRBJ1-2; 8 nucleotides line up with TRBD1. The CDR3 has 13 amino acids. Per the germline V gene, CDR1 is LGHNA and CDR2 is YNFKEQ. J gave up 4 bases and V 3 bases, and 1 base lay outside the gene matches. CDR3 sequence (DNA): TGTGCCAGCAGCCACGACAGGGGCTATGGCTACACCTTC. This encodes CASSHDRGYGYTF.

This chain connects TRBV5-6 to TRBJ2-7; 9 bases agree with TRBD1. Germline CDR1 is SGHDT and CDR2 is YYEEEE. V shed 3 bases, J shed 4 bases, and the junction held 8 bases outside the gene matches. The CDR3 loop spans 15 amino acids. CDR3 protein: CASSSLGTGRYEQYF. As DNA, the CDR3 is TGTGCCAGCAGCTCACTCGGGACAGGGAGGTACGAGCAGTACTTC.

This chain joins TRBV5-6 and TRBJ2-5; no clear D gene. V dropped 2 bases and J dropped 9 bases, with 17 bases sitting between them. Germline V gene lookup returns CDR1 SGHDT and CDR2 YYEEEE. The CDR3 has 14 amino acids. CDR3 coding DNA: TGTGCCAGCAGCTTAAGAGGAATACATTCAGCCCAGTACTTC. As protein: CASSLRGIHSAQYF.

The chain uses TRBV7-9 and TRBJ1-4, with D possibly TRBD1 on 5 matching bases. The CDR3 contains 15 residues. V was trimmed by 4 bases and J by 3 bases, leaving 12 bases between them. Germline V gene lookup returns CDR1 SEHNR and CDR2 FQNEAQ (reference sequence). The CDR3 sequence is CASSSTTVPNEKLFF. CDR3 sequence (DNA): TGTGCCAGCAGCTCCACGACAGTTCCTAATGAAAAACTGTTTTTT.

The rearrangement links TRBV7-9 to TRBJ2-3; D is ambiguous. Trimming cost V 1 base and J 5 bases, with 4 bases left between them. Germline V lookup: CDR1 SEHNR, CDR2 FQNEAQ (reference sequence). The CDR3 consists of 12 residues. For the CDR3, the DNA is TGTGCCAGCAGCTTAGAGCTAGATACGCAGTATTTT. Residues: CASSLELDTQYF.

This chain links TRBV6-1 with TRBJ1-2; TRBD1 matches at 7 bases. Germline trimming cut 4 bases from V and 5 bases from J; bases unmatched to any gene: 7. The CDR3 totals 14 residues. Germline CDR1 reads MNHNS; CDR2 reads SASEGT. CDR3 DNA sequence: TGTGCCAGCAGTGGCGGGACAGCGGATTATGGCTACACCTTC. Its protein is CASSGGTADYGYTF.